The text below deals with one TCR beta chain. The sample originates from a study of blood T cell repertoires in COVID-19. Sequencing was performed with immunoSEQ multiplex PCR; in TCRdb, only in-frame clones are kept and a portion is missing. In the table there are more than 110,000 clones, 70% to 85% of which are singletons. From germline, CDR1 is MNHEY and CDR2 SVGEGT. The CDR3 sequence is 11 residues long. Trimming left V 6 bases short and J 5 bases short, with 5 bases between. This rearrangement joins TRBV6-2 or TRBV6-3 to TRBJ2-1; D is undetermined. This receptor was obtained from a man in his sixties with acute or convalescent COVID-19. Sequencing was carried out using peripheral blood. CDR3 nucleotide sequence: TGTGCCAGCAGCGGGCACAATGAGCAGTTCTTC. This translates into CASSGHNEQFF.